This TCR beta chain was documented in a study of T cells after yellow fever vaccination. Whole-study results and caveats: Most clones from primary vaccination resurfaced after the booster (roughly 96% CD4, more than 75% CD8).

From the 5' RACE reads, TCRdb called clonotypes with MiXCR, one entry per CDR3 protein. The profile covers approximately 330,000 distinct CDR3 sequences, with 4.1% appearing a single time and around 25% taken by the ten largest. This clonotype was seen more than once but under ten times. Its target is unknown. The CDR3 consists of 15 residues. The V gene's germline CDR1 is SGHTA and CDR2 FQGTGA. V was shortened by 10 bases and J by 0 bases, with 16 bases between the two germline ends. The chain carries TRBV7-3 and TRBJ2-1, with TRBD2 as a possible D gene (5 bases). Material: PBMCs, obtained 5 days after the yellow fever booster vaccination. The TCR was taken from a man aged 18-30 years who received the YFV17D yellow fever vaccine. CDR3 bases: TGTGCCACCCGGAGGACGGCAAGCTCCTACAATGAGCAGTTCTTC. The encoded protein is CATRRTASSYNEQFF.